This TCR beta chain was captured by sequencing in a study of T cells after somatic rescue of genetic block. This clone was recorded once. V was cut by 7 bases and J by 3 bases, with 16 bases left in between. Germline V gives CDR1 SQVTM, CDR2 ANQGSEA. CDR3 size: 14 residues. Some clones are missing from TCRdb's copy, which holds only in-frame ones; the method was immunoSEQ multiplex PCR. Altogether approximately 110,000 clones are present, 80% to 95% being singletons, with the ten largest covering approximately 1.4%. Sequenced input: peripheral blood mononuclear cells (PBMCs). The sequence was obtained from a woman between 18 and 30 years old. The chain combines TRBV29-1 with TRBJ2-1; tentative D call: TRBD2 (6 bases). The CDR3 coding sequence is TGCAGCGCACTCGGGAGACTCCGCTACAATGAGCAGTTCTTC. It yields the protein CSALGRLRYNEQFF.